The 18 T cell receptor beta chains reported below all come from one sample, sequenced in a study of patients and donors after allogeneic stem cell transplantation. TCRdb recomputed calls from the RT-PCR reads with MiXCR, one row per CDR3 protein. The table has around 160,000 distinct CDR3 sequences, roughly 31% seen once. The material sequenced was blood, either unsorted or a sorted T cell fraction (not recorded which). These receptors all stem from a human donor who was either an allogeneic HSCT recipient or a stem cell or donor lymphocyte infusion donor (not recorded which). It is not recorded whose cells these are; they may come from a transplant donor.

Ten or more counts support this clonotype. This sequence joins TRBV7-9 and TRBJ1-5; 9 bases fit TRBD1. The CDR3 covers 14 residues. Germline V gene lookup returns CDR1 SEHNR and CDR2 FQNEAQ (reference sequence). Germline trimming cut 3 bases from V and 5 bases from J; bases unmatched to any gene: 2. CDR3 loop: CASSFGQGYQPQHF. The CDR3 DNA is TGTGCCAGCAGCTTCGGACAGGGGTATCAGCCCCAGCATTTT.

V usage is TRBV3-1 and J usage is TRBJ1-1; D gene ambiguous. Trimming shortened V by 3 bases and J by 4 bases, and 3 bases separated the two germline ends. Per germline, CDR1 LGHDT and CDR2 YNNKEL (reference sequence). The CDR3 has 11 amino acids. CDR3 amino acids: CASSQGTEAFF. The DNA of the CDR3 is TGTGCCAGCAGCCAGGGCACTGAAGCTTTCTTT.

The chain links TRBV10-3 to TRBJ1-6; TRBD1 might be the D (5 bases). The CDR3 sequence is 15 residues long. Germline CDR1 is ENHRY and CDR2 is SYGVKD. V gave up 8 bases and J gave up 7 bases, with 18 bases separating them. The CDR3 nucleotides are TGTGCCATCTCTGGGAAGGTGGACACCAATTCACCCCTCCACTTT. It is translated as CAISGKVDTNSPLHF.

The V gene is TRBV9, the J gene TRBJ2-5; D is perhaps TRBD1 (8 bases). The V gene lost 2 bases and the J gene lost 5 bases, with 16 bases spanning the gap. The CDR3 length is 15 residues. Germline-derived CDR1 and CDR2 are SGDLS and YYNGEE. The DNA of the CDR3 is TGTGCCAGCAGCGTGACACAGGGGGGAGGGGAGACCCAGTACTTC. This sequence encodes CASSVTQGGGETQYF.

The CDR3 sequence: CSARGQPNIQYF. The CDR3 bases are TGCAGTGCTAGAGGGCAGCCAAACATTCAGTACTTC. The genes are TRBV20-1 and TRBJ2-4; D not certain. With 1 base removed from V and 6 bases from J, the gap between germline ends came to 7 bases. Germline V gives CDR1 DFQATT, CDR2 SNEGSKA (reference sequence). CDR3 size: 12 residues.

The chain has TRBV3-1 and TRBJ2-2; D is perhaps TRBD2 (6 bases). Trimming took off 0 bases at V and 7 bases at J, with 15 bases between the two ends. Germline V gene sequence: CDR1 LGHDT, CDR2 YNNKEL (reference sequence). The CDR3 has 16 residues. The CDR3, as DNA: TGTGCCAGCAGCCAAGATAGAGGGAGGTTCATCGGGGAGCTGTTTTTT. This translates into CASSQDRGRFIGELFF.

This rearrangement joins TRBV5-4 to TRBJ2-1; 8 bases map to TRBD2. The CDR3 contains 16 residues. Losses at the gene ends were 4 bases for V and 1 base for J; bases not matched to a gene: 7. Germline CDR1 SGHNT, CDR2 YYREEE (reference sequence). The DNA for the CDR3 is TGTGCCAGCAGCGGGGCTAGCGGGCCTTCCTACAATGAGCAGTTCTTC. This codes for CASSGASGPSYNEQFF.

As regards this clonotype: At one end, the junction sequence differs from germline, possibly due to a read error. This chain connects TRBV13 to TRBJ2-5; tentative D call: TRBD1 (5 bases). CDR1 is PRHDT, CDR2 FYEKMQ, per germline (reference sequence). The CDR3 is 17 amino acids. The CDR3 nucleotides read TGTGCCAGCAGCATAGGAACAGGAGTCTTTCACCAAGAGACCCAGTACTTC. It translates to CASSIGTGVFHQETQYF. The full variable domain, its missing parts supplied by reference TRBV13 and TRBJ2-5, is AAGVIQSPRHLIKEKRETATLKCYPIPRHDTVYWYQQGPGQDPQFLISFYEKMQSDKGSIPDRFSAQQFSDYHSELNMSSLELGDSALYFCASSIGTGVFHQETQYFGPGTRLLVL.

This clonotype was detected many times. J is TRBJ1-6 and V is TRBV12-3 or TRBV12-4, with unresolved D. The CDR3 covers 15 residues. Trimming removed 2 bases from V and 9 bases from J, with 14 bases in between. The CDR3 reads CASSLFSPMGSPLHF. The CDR3 bases are TGTGCCAGCAGTTTATTCAGCCCAATGGGTTCACCCCTCCACTTT.

The table lists this clonotype with many counts. The rearrangement links TRBV5-6 to TRBJ1-5; TRBD1 is a possible D gene (5 bases). The CDR3 extends over 15 amino acids. With 5 bases removed from V and 3 bases from J, the gap between germline ends came to 15 bases. Germline CDR1 is SGHDT and CDR2 is YYEEEE. The CDR3 spells CASSWGVSNNQPQHF. CDR3 in DNA: TGTGCCAGCAGTTGGGGGGTGAGTAACAATCAGCCCCAGCATTTT.

The V gene is TRBV4-3, the J gene TRBJ1-4; 9 bases match TRBD1. There are 15 residues in the CDR3. Germline-derived CDR1 and CDR2 are LGHNA and YSLEER. V gave up 1 base and J gave up 8 bases; unmatched junction bases: 5. The CDR3 nucleotides read TGCGCCAGCAGCCAAGCGGGACAGGGTTGGGAAAAACTGTTTTTT. This translates into CASSQAGQGWEKLFF.

This chain links TRBV4-1 with TRBJ2-3; the match to TRBD2 covers 9 bases. The CDR3 loop spans 13 amino acids. Germline V gene data show CDR1 as MGHRA and CDR2 as YSYEKL. V lost 4 bases and J lost 4; bases outside the gene matches: 0. The CDR3 nucleotides are TGCGCCAGCAGCCGCGGGAGGGCAGATACGCAGTATTTT. Its translation is CASSRGRADTQYF.

This clonotype was recorded many times. The chain carries TRBV18 and TRBJ1-2, with a possible D match to TRBD1 (5 bases). Trimming took 0 bases from V and 4 from J, leaving 15 bases between them. Germline loops: CDR1 KGHSH, CDR2 LQKENI. CDR3 length: 16 amino acids. The CDR3 nucleotides read TGTGCCAGCTCACCACCGACGGCAGGGTCGGGCTATGGCTACACCTTC. Protein sequence: CASSPPTAGSGYGYTF. Based on the CDR3 plus reference TRBV18 and TRBJ1-2, the full variable domain is NAGVMQNPRHLVRRRGQEARLRCSPMKGHSHVYWYRQLPEEGLKFMVYLQKENIIDESGMPKERFSAEFPKEGPSILRIQQVVRGDSAAYFCASSPPTAGSGYGYTFGSGTRLTVV.

The chain recombines TRBV6-2 or TRBV6-3 with TRBJ2-2; 7 positions match TRBD1. Losses at the gene ends were 5 bases for V and 7 bases for J; bases not matched to a gene: 4. The germline gives CDR1 MNHEY, CDR2 SVGEGT. CDR3 length: 13 residues. The CDR3 coding sequence is TGTGCCAGCAGTCCGGGACAGCACGGGGAGCTGTTTTTT. It is translated as CASSPGQHGELFF.

This chain links TRBV2 with TRBJ2-1; possibly TRBD2 for D (6 bases). Germline lookup yields CDR1 SNHLY and CDR2 FYNNEI. This CDR3 comprises 11 residues. Trimming removed 4 bases from V and 11 bases from J, with 9 bases in between. CDR3: CASSAGTQQFF. The CDR3 DNA reads as TGTGCCAGCAGTGCCGGGACTCAGCAGTTCTTC.

This clonotype showed up just a few times. The rearrangement links TRBV6-1 to TRBJ1-1, with D unclear. Germline V CDR1 and CDR2: MNHNS, SASEGT. The CDR3 runs 15 residues. The V end lost 1 base, the J end lost 1 base, and 10 bases lay between the germline ends. CDR3 sequence reads: CASSEVTSGNTEAFF. The CDR3 coding sequence is TGTGCCAGCAGTGAAGTAACGTCGGGGAACACTGAAGCTTTCTTT.

The chain has TRBV6-5 and TRBJ2-2; 10 bases line up with TRBD2. V lost 5 bases, J lost 6 bases, and 12 bases stayed unmatched. CDR1 and CDR2 from the germline V gene are MNHEY and SVGAGI. This CDR3 spans 17 amino acids. As DNA, the CDR3 is TGTGCCAGCAGTAATGCCCCTAGCGGGAGATTTGCCGGGGAGCTGTTTTTT. This codes for CASSNAPSGRFAGELFF.

In its sample, this clonotype was seen a few times. This sequence joins TRBV5-6 and TRBJ2-1; no reliable D call. V lost 0 bases to trimming and J lost 9 bases, with 10 bases between them. The CDR3 has 13 amino acids. The germline V gene encodes CDR1 SGHDT and CDR2 YYEEEE. The CDR3 region is CASSLGARSEQFF. The CDR3 bases are TGTGCCAGCAGCTTGGGCGCTAGGAGTGAGCAGTTCTTC.